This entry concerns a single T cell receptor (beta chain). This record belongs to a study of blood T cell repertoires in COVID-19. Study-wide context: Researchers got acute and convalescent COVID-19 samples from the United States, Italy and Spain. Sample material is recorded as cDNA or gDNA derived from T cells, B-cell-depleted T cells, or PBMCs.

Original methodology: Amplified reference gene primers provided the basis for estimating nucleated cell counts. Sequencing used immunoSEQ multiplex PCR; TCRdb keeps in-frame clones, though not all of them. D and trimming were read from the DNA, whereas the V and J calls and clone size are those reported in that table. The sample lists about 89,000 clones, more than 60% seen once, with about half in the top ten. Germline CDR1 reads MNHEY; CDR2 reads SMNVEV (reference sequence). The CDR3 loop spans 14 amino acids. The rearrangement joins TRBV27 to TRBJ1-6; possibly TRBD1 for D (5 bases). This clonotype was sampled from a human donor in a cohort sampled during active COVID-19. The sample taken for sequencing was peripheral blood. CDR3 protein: CAEVKGRSSSPLHF. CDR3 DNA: TGTGCAGAGGTTAAGGGGCGCAGTTCGTCACCCCTCCACTTT.